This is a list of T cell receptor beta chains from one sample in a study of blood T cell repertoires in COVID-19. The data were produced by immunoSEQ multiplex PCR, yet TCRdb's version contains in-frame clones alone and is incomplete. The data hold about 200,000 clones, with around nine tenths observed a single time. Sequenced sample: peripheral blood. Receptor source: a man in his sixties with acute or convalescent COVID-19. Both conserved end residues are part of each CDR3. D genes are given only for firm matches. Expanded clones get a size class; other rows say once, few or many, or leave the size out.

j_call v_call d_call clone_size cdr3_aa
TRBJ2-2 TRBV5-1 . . CASESDRPTGELFF
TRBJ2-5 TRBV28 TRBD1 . CASSLVGQGAETQYF
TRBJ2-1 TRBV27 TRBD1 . CASSLPGQGGDEQFF
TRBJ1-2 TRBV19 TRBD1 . CASSMWTGGNYGYTF
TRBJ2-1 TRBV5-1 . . CASSLSGSGWNEQFF
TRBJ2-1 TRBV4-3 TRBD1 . CASSQEDRGPYNEQFF
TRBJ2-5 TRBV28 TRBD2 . CASSIPRGGETQYF
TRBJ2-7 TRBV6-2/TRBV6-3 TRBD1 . CASTPGTGGPKNYEQYF
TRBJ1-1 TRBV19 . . CASSIWGGYTEAFF
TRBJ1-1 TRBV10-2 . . CASSEQGIAEAFF
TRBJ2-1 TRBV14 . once CASSLAGAAKYNEQFF
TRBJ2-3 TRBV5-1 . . CASSFGGGTDTQYF
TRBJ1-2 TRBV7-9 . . CASSLGQSINYGYTF
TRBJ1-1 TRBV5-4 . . CASSVNRDLEAFF
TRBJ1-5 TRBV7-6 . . CASSLAPSGGHSNQPQHF
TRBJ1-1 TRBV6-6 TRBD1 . CASSRQGVTTEAFF
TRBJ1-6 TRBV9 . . CASSPPGAYNSPLHF
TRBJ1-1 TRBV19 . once CASSILQSMNTEAFF
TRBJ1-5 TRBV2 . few CASSDTAGDNQPQHF
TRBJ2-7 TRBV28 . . CASSLQGNSYEQYF
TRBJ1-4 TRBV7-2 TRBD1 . CASSLGPGQGQLFF
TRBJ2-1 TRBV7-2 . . CASSLYGRDTPWNEQFF
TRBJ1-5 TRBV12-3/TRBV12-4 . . CASMGGGQPQHF
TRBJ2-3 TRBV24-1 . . CATSDWGLDSGNTDTQYF
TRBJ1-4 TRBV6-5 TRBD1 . CASSQTGGGEKLFF
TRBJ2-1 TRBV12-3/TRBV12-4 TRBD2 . CASSTRTSGLVF
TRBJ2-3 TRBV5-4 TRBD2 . CASSLWRGLPSTDTQYF
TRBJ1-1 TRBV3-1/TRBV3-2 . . CASSQGGADNTEAFF
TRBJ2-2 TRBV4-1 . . CASSQELDYRAGELFF